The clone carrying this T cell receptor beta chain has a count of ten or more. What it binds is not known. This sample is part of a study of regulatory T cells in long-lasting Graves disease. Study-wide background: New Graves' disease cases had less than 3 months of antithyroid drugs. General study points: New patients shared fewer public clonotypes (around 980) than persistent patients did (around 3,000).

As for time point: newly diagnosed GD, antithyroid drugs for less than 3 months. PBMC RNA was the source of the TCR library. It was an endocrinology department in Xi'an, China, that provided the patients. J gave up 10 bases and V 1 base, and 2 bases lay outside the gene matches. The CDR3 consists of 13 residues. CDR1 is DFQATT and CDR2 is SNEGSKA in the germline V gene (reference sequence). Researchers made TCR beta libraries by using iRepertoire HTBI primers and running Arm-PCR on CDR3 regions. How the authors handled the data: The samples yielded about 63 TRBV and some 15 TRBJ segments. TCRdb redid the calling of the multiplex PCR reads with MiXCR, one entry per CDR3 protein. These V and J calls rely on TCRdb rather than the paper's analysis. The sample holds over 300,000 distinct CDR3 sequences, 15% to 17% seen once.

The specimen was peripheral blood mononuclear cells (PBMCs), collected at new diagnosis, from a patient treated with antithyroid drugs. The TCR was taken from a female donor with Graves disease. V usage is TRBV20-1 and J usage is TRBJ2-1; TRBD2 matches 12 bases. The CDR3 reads CSARVGTSGEQFF. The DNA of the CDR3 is TGCAGTGCTAGAGTGGGGACTAGCGGGGAGCAGTTCTTC.